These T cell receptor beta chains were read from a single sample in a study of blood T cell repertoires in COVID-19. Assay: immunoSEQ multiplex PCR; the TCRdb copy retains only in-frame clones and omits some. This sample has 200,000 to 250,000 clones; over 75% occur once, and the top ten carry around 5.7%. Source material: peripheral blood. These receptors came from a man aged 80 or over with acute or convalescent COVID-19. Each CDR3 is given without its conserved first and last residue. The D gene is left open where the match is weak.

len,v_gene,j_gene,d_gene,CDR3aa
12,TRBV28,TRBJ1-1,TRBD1,ASRSHRGNTEAF
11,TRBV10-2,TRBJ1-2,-,ASNGAQGYGYT
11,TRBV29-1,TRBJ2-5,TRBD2,SVDLAAQETQY
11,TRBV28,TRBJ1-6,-,ASSLILNSPLH
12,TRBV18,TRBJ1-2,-,ASSPVDRKFGYT
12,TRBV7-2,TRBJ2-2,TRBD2,ASSFDGRARELF
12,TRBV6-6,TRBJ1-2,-,ASSFRGADYGYT
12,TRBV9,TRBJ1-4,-,ASSRGLTNEKLF
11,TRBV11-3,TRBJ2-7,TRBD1,ASSPTGSYEQY
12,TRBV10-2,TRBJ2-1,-,ASIRRDGYNEQF
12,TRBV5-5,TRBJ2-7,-,ASSLVEDSYEQY
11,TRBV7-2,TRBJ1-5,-,ASSSDPSRPQH
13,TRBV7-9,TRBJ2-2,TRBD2,ASSYLLAGTGELF
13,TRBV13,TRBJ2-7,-,ASSLERASSYEQY
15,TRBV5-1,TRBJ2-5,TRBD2,ASSLRLAGGQGETQY
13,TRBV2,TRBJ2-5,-,ASSEAGVIQETQY
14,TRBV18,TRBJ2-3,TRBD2,ASSDGLAGGTDTQY
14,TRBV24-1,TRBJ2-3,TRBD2,ATSDFTSGDTDTQY
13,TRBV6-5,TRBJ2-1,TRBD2,ASSPRVERGGEQF
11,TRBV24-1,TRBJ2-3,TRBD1,ATRQGAQNTQY
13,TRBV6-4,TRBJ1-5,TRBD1,ASSITGDSNQPQH
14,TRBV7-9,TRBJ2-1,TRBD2,ASSSTSGSTYNEQF
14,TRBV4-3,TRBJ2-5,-,ASSQALGGRQETQY
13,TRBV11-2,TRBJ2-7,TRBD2,ASSDLSGPSYEQY
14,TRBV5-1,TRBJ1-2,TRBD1,ASSLSGQEPYYGYT
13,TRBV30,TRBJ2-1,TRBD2,AWRPGLAVNNEQF
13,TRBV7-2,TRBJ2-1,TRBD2,ASSSSGRALNEQF
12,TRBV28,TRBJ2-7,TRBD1,ASSPPTGAYEQY
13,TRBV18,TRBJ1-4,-,ASSPPAQGNEKLF
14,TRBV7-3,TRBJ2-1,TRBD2,ASSLTAGAPRNEQF
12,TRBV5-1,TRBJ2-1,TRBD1,ASFSGGAYNEQF
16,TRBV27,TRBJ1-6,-,ASSPLGQGHFYNSPLH
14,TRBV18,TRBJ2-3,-,ASSPIGQTSRDTQY
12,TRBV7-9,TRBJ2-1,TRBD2,ASSFGTSQSEQF
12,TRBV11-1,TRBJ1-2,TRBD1,ASSLGQGTYGYT
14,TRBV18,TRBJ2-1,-,ASSPRGGPGSNEQF
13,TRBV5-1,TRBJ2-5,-,ASSSYPGTQETQY
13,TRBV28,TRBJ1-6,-,ASTPGGHYNSPLH
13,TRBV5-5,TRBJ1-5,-,ASSPGLFSNQPQH
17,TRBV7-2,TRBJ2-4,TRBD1,ASSLADRGRTQGKNIQY
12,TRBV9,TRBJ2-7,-,ASSVRPRQDEQY
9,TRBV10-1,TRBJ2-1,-,ASSGYNEQF
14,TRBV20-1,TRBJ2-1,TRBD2,SASSTLAGKFNEQF
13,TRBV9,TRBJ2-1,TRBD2,ASSGGRSSYNEQF
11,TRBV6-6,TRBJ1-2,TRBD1,ASSRGQGRGYT
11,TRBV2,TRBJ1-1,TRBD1,ASLGQGSTEAF
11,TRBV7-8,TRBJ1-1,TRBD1,ASSLAGGTDAF
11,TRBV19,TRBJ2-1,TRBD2,ASSLAGYNEQF
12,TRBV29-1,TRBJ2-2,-,SVGQGGYTGELF
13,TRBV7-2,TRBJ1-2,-,ASSLGEQGPYGYT
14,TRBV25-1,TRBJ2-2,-,ASSEYYSRNTGELF
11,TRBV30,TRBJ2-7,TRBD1,AWRDRVIDEQY
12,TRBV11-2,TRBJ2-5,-,ASRSASAQETQY
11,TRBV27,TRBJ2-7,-,ASSGVRDYEQY